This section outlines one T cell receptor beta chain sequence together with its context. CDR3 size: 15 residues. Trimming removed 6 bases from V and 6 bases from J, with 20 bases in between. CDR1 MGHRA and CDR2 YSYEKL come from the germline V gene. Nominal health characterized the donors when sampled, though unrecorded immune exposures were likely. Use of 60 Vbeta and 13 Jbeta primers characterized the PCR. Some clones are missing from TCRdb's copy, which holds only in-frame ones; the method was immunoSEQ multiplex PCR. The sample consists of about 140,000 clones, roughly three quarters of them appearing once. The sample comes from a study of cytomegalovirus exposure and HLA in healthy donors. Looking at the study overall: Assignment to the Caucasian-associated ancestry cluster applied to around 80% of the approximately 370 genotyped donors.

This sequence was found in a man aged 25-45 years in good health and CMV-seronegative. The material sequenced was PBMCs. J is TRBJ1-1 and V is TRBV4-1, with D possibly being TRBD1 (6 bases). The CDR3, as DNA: TGCGCCAGCAGAGATTCCGGGGGGCGCTGGGCTGAAGCTTTCTTT. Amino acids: CASRDSGGRWAEAFF.